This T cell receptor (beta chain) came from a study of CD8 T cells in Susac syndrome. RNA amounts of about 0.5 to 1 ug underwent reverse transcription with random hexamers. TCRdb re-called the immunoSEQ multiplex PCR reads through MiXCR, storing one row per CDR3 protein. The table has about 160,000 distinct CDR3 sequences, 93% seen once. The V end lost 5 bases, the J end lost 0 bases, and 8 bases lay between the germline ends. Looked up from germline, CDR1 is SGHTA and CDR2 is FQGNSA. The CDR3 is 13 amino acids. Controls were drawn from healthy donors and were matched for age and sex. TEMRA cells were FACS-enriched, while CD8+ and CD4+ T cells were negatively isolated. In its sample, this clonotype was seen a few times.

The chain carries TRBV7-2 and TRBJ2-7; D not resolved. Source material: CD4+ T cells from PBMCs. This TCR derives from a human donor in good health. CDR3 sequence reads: CASSRDNSYEQYF. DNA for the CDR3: TGTGCCAGCAGCCGCGACAACTCCTACGAGCAGTACTTC.